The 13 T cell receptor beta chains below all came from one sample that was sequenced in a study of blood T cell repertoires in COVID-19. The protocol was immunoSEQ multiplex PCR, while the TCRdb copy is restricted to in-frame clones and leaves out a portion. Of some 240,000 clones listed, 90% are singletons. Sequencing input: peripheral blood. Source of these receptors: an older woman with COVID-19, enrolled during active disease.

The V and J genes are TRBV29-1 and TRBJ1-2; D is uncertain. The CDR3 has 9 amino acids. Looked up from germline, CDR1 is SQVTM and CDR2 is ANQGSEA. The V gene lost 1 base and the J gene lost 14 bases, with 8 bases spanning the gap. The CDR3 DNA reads TGCAGCGTTGAAGGGGCGCAAACCTTC. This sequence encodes CSVEGAQTF.

In DNA, the CDR3 is TGTGCCAGCAGCTTGACGGGGAAGAGCACTGAAGCTTTCTTT. As protein: CASSLTGKSTEAFF. This rearrangement joins TRBV5-5 to TRBJ1-1; D is uncertain. This CDR3 is built from 14 residues. Deletions cut 1 base from V and 4 bases from J, with 11 bases between. In germline, CDR1 is SGHKS, CDR2 YYEKEE (reference sequence).

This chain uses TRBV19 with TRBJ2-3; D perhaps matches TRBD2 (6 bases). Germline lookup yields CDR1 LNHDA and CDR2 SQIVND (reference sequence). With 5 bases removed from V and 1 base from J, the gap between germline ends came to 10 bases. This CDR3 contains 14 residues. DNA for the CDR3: TGTGCCAGTAGTTCCGGAGGGGGCACAGATACGCAGTATTTT. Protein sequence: CASSSGGGTDTQYF.

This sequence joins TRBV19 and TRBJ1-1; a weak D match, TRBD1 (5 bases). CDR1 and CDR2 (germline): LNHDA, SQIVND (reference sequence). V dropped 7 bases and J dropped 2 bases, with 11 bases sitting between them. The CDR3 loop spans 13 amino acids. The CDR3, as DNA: TGTGCCAGTATAGACAGATTCAACACTGAAGCTTTCTTT. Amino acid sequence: CASIDRFNTEAFF.

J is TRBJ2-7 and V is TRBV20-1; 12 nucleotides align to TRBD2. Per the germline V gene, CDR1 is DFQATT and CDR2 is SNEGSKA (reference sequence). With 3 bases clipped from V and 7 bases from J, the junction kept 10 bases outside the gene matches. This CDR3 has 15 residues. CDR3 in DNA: TGCAGTGCTAGTGGGCCTAGCGGGGGGGTTGAGGAGCAGTACTTC. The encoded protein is CSASGPSGGVEEQYF.

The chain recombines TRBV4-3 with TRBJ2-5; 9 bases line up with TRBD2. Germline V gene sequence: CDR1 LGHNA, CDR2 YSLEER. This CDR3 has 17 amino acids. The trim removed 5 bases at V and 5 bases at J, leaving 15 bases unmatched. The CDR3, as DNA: TGCGCCAGCAGCAACCGGACATGGCGGGGGGGCTATGAGACCCAGTACTTC. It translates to CASSNRTWRGGYETQYF.

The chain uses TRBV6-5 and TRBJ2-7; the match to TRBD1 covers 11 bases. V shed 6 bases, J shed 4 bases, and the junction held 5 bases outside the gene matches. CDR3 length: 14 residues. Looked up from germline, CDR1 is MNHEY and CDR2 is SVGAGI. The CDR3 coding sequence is TGTGCCAGCAGGGGACAGGGGGTCGGTTACGAGCAGTACTTC. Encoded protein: CASRGQGVGYEQYF.

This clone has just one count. The CDR3 reads CASSFAGASYNEQFF. For the CDR3, the DNA is TGCGCCAGCAGCTTTGCGGGGGCATCCTACAATGAGCAGTTCTTC. The chain uses TRBV5-1 and TRBJ2-1; D possibly corresponds to TRBD2 (7 bases). V lost 2 bases, J lost 1 base, and 10 bases lay in between. The CDR3 covers 15 residues. Looked up from germline, CDR1 is SGHRS and CDR2 is YFSETQ.

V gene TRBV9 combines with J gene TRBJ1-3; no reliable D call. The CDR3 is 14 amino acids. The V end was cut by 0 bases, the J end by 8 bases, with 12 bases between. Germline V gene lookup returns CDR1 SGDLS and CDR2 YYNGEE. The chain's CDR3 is CASSVVGGRDTIYF. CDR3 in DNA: TGTGCCAGCAGCGTAGTGGGTGGGCGGGACACCATATATTTT.

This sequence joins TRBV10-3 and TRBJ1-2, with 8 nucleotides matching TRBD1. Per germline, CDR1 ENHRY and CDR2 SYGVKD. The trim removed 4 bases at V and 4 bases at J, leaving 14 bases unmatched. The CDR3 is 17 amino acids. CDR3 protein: CAISGQVDRGVIYGYTF. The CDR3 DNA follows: TGTGCCATCAGTGGCCAGGTTGACAGGGGCGTTATCTATGGCTACACCTTC.

The CDR3 coding sequence is TGTGCCAGCAGCGATGAGAATTCACCCCTCCACTTT. It translates to CASSDENSPLHF. The chain recombines TRBV7-3 with TRBJ1-6; no reliable D call. Germline V gene lookup returns CDR1 SGHTA and CDR2 FQGTGA. V was cut by 5 bases and J by 7 bases, with 6 bases left in between. The CDR3 extends over 12 amino acids. Using reference TRBV7-3 and TRBJ1-6 for the parts outside the CDR3, the full variable domain is GAGVSQTPSNKVTEKGKYVELRCDPISGHTALYWYRQSLGQGPEFLIYFQGTGAADDSGLPNDRFFAVRPEGSVSTLKIQRTERGDSAVYLCASSDENSPLHFGNGTRLTVT.

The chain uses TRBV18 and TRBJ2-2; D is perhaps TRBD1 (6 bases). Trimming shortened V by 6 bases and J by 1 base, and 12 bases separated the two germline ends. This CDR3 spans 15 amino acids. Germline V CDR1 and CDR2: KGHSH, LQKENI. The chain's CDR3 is CASSSVDRNTGELFF. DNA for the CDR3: TGTGCCAGCTCTTCCGTGGACAGGAACACCGGGGAGCTGTTTTTT.

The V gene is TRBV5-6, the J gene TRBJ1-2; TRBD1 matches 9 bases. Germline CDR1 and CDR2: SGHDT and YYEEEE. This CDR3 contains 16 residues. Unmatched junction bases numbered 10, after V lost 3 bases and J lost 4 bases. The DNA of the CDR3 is TGTGCCAGCAGCTGGGAACAGGGGGCCGTGGTCTATGGCTACACCTTC. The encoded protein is CASSWEQGAVVYGYTF.